This TCR beta chain derives from a study of blood T cell repertoires in COVID-19. Study-level background: Both acute and convalescent COVID-19 samples were obtained from the United States, Italy and Spain. The cDNA or gDNA used as material had been derived from T cells, B-cell-depleted T cells, or PBMCs.

Trimming cost V 8 bases and J 5 bases, with 12 bases left between them. The V gene's germline CDR1 is MNHEY and CDR2 SVGAGI. CDR3 size: 12 residues. The table lists this clone with a few counts. Methods used by the authors: Using reference gene primer amplification, nucleated cell counts were estimated. The table came from immunoSEQ multiplex PCR; TCRdb's copy has only in-frame clones and leaves some out. V and J calls and clone size follow that table, whereas D and trimming were derived from the DNA. The data show roughly 670,000 clones, 90% seen once. The rearrangement joins TRBV6-5 to TRBJ1-1; D call uncertain. The TCR comes from a woman aged 18-30 years with acute or convalescent COVID-19. Source material: peripheral blood. The chain's CDR3 is CASPSRGTEAFF. The DNA of the CDR3 is TGTGCCAGCCCCTCACGGGGTACTGAAGCTTTCTTT.